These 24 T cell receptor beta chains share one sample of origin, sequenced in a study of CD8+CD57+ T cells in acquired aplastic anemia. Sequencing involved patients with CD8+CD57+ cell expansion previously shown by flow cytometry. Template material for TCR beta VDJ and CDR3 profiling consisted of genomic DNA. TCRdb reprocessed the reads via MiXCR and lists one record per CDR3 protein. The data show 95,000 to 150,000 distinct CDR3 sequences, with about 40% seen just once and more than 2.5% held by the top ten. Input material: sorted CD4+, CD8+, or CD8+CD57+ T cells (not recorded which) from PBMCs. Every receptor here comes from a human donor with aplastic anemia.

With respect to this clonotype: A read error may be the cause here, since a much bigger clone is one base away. DNA for the CDR3: TGTGCCAGCAGCCAAGGGTGGTTGTCTAACTATGGCTGCACCTTC. Its protein product is CASSQGWLSNYGCTF. The J gene is TRBJ1-2, the V gene TRBV9, with D hard to call. The CDR3 runs to 15 residues. In germline, CDR1 is SGDLS, CDR2 YYNGEE.

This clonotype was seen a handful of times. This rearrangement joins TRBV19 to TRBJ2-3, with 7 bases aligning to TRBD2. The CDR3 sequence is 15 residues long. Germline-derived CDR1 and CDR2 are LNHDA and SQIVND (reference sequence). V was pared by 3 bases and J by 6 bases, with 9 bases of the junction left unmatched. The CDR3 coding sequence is TGTGCCAGTAGTATCGCGGGGGAAGCCGGGGATACGCAGTATTTT. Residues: CASSIAGEAGDTQYF.

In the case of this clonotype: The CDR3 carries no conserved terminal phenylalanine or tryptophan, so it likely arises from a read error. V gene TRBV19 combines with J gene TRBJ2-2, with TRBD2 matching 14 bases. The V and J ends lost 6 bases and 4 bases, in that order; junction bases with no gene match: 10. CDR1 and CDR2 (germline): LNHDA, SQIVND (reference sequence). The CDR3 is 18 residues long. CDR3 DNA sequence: TGTGCCAGTAGCCCCCGCGGGACTAGCGGGGGTAGCACCGGGGAGCTGTTTCTT. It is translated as CASSPRGTSGGSTGELFL.

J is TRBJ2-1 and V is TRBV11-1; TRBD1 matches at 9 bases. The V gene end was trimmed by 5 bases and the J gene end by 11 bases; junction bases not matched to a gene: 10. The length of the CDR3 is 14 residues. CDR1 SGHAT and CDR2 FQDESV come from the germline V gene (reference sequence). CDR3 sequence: CASSMGQGGYQQFF. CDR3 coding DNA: TGTGCCAGCAGCATGGGACAGGGTGGGTATCAGCAGTTCTTC.

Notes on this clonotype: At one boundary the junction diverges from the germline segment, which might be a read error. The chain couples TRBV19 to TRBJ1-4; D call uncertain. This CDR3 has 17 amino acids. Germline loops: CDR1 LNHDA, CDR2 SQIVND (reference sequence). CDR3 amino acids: CASSPVLPGVTNEKPFF. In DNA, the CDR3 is TGTGCCAGTAGTCCGGTGTTGCCCGGGGTAACTAATGAAAAACCGTTTTTT.

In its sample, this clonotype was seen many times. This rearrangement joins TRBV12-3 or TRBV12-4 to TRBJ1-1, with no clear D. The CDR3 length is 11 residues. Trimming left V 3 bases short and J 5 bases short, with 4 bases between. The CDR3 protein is CASSFKTEAFF. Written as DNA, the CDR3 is TGTGCCAGCAGTTTTAAAACTGAAGCTTTCTTT.

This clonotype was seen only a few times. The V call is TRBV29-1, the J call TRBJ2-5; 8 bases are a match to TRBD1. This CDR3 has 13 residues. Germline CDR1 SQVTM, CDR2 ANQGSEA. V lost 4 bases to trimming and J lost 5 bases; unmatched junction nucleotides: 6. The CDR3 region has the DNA TGCAGCGTTGTGATGACAGGGGCGGAGACCCAGTACTTC. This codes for CSVVMTGAETQYF.

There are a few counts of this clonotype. The CDR3, as DNA: TGTGCCAGCAGCATCGACAGGGGTGGCTATGGCTACACCTTC. Translated, it gives CASSIDRGGYGYTF. The chain couples TRBV7-2 to TRBJ1-2, with TRBD1 identical over 8 bases. The CDR3 has 14 residues. V trimming: 5 bases; J trimming: 4 bases; junction bases outside the gene matches: 6. The germline CDR1 and CDR2 sequences are SGHTA and FQGNSA. The full variable domain, completed using reference TRBV7-2 and TRBJ1-2, is GAGVSQSPSNKVTEKGKDVELRCDPISGHTALYWYRQSLGQGLEFLIYFQGNSAPDKSGLPSDRFSAERTGGSVSTLTIQRTQQEDSAVYLCASSIDRGGYGYTFGSGTRLTVV.

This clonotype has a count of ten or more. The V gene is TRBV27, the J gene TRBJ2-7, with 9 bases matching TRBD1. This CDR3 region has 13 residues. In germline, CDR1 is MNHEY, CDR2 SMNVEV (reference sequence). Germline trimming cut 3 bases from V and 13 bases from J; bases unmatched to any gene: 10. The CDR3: CASSLLPGQGIYF. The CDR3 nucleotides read TGTGCCAGCAGTTTGCTCCCCGGACAGGGGATTTACTTC.

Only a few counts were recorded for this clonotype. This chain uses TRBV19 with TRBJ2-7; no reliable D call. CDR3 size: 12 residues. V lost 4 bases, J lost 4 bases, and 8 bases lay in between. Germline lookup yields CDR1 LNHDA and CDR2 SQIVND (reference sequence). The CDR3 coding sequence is TGTGCCAGTAGTACGCCAGGTTACGAGCAGTACTTC. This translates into CASSTPGYEQYF.

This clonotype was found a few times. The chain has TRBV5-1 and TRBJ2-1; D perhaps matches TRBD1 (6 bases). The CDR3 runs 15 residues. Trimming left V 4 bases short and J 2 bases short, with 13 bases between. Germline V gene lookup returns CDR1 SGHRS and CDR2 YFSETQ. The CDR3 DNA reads TGCGCCAGCAGCCCGGGCAGGGGAACCTACAATGAGCAGTTCTTC. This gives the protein CASSPGRGTYNEQFF.

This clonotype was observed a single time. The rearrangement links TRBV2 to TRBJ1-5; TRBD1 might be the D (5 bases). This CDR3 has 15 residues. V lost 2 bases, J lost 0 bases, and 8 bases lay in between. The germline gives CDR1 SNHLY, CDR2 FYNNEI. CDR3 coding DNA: TGTGCCAGCAGTGAATTCCAGGGTAGCAATCAGCCCCAGCATTTT. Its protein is CASSEFQGSNQPQHF. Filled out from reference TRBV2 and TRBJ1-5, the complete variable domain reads EPEVTQTPSHQVTQMGQEVILRCVPISNHLYFYWYRQILGQKVEFLVSFYNNEISEKSEIFDDQFSVERPDGSNFTLKIRSTKLEDSAMYFCASSEFQGSNQPQHFGDGTRLSIL.

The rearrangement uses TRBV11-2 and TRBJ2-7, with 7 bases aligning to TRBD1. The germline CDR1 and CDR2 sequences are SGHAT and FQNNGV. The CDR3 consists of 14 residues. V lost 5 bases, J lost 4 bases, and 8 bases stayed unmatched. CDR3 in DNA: TGTGCCAGCAGCCCCCGGGACAGCGGATACGAGCAGTACTTC. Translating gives CASSPRDSGYEQYF.

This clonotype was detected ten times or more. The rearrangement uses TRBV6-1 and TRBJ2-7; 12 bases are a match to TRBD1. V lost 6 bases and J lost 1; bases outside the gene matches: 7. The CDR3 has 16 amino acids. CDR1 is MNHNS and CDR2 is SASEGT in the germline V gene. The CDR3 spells CASRRAGQGASYEQYV. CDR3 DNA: TGTGCCAGCAGGAGGGCGGGACAGGGGGCTTCCTACGAGCAGTACGTC.

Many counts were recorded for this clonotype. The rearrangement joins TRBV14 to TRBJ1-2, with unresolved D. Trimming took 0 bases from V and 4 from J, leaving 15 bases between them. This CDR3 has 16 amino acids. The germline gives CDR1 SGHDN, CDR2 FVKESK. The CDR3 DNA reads TGTGCCAGCAGCCAAGAATTACATCAAGAAGGCTATGGCTACACCTTC. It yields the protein CASSQELHQEGYGYTF.

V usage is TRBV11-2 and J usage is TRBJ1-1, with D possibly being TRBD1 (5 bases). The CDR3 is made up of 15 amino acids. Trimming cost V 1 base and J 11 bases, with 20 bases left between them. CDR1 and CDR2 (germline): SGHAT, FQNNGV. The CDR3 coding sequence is TGTGCCAGCAGCTTAGCGATGAGGGGCGATGGTGAGGCTTTCTTT. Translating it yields CASSLAMRGDGEAFF.

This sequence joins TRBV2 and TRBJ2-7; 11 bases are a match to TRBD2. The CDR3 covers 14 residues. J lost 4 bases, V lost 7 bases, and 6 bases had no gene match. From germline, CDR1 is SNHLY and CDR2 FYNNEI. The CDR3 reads CASKTSGGRYEQYV. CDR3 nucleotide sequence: TGTGCCAGCAAAACTAGCGGGGGACGGTACGAGCAGTACGTC.

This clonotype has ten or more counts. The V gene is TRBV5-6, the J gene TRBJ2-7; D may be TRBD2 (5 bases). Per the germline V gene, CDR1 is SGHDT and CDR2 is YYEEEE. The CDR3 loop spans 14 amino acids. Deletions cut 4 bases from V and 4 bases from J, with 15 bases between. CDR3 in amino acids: CASSKTGLRYEQYF. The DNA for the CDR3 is TGTGCCAGCAGCAAGACGGGGTTAAGATACGAGCAGTACTTC.

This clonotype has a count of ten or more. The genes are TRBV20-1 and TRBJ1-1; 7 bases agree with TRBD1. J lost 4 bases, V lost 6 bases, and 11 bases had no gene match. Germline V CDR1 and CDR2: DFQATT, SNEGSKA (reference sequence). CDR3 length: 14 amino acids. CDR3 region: CSASWVQGSTEAFF. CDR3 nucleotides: TGCAGTGCCTCGTGGGTACAGGGGAGCACTGAAGCTTTCTTT.

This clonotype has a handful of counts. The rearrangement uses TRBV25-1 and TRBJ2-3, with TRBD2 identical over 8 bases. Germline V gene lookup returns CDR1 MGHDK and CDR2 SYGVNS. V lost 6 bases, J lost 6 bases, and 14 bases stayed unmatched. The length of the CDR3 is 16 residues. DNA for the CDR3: TGTGCCAGCAGCGCACTGGGGGGAGCGGGGGAGGATACGCAGTATTTT. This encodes CASSALGGAGEDTQYF.

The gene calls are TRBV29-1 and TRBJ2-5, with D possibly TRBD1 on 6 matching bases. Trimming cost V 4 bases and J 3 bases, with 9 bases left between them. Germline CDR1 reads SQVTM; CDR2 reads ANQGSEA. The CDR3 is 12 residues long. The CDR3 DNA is TGCAGCGTTGGTCACAGGGAAGAGACCCAGTACTTC. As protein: CSVGHREETQYF. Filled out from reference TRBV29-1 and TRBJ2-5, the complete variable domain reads SAVISQKPSRDICQRGTSLTIQCQVDSQVTMMFWYRQQPGQSLTLIATANQGSEATYESGFVIDKFPISRPNLTFSTLTVSNMSPEDSSIYLCSVGHREETQYFGPGTRLLVL.

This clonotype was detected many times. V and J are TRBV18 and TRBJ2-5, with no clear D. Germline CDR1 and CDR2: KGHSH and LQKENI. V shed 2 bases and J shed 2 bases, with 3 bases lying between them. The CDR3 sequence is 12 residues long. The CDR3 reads CASSPRQETQYF. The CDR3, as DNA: TGTGCCAGCTCACCAAGGCAAGAGACCCAGTACTTC.

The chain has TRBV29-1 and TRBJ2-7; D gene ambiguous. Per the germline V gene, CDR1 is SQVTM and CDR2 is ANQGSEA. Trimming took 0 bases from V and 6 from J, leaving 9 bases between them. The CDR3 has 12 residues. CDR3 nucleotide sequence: TGCAGCGTTGAAGATCAGGTTCTCGAGCAGTACTTC. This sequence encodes CSVEDQVLEQYF.

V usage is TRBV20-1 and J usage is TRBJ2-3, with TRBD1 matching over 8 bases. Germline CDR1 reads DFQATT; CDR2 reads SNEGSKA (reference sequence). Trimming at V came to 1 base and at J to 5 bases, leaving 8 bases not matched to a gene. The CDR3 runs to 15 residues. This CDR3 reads CSARVAGGHGDTQYF. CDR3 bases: TGCAGTGCTAGAGTAGCAGGGGGCCATGGAGATACGCAGTATTTT.